The TCR beta chain under discussion was sequenced for a study of blood T cell repertoires in COVID-19. Whole-study context: Collection of acute and convalescent COVID-19 samples took place in the United States, Italy and Spain.

From germline, CDR1 is SGHRS and CDR2 YFSETQ. Trimming removed 0 bases from V and 4 bases from J, with 6 bases in between. This CDR3 is 13 amino acids long. In the original analysis: Amplification of reference gene primers provided the estimated nucleated cell counts. Measured with immunoSEQ multiplex PCR; TCRdb has only the in-frame clones, and not every one. V, J and clone size were drawn from that table, and D and trimming were deduced from the DNA. The sample yields tens of thousands of clones, 75% to 85% seen once. The rearrangement links TRBV5-1 to TRBJ2-3; D is undetermined. This sequence was found in an elderly woman with acute or convalescent COVID-19. Sequenced material: peripheral blood. CDR3 region: CASSLGLSDTQYF. DNA of the CDR3: TGCGCCAGCAGCTTGGGTCTGTCAGATACGCAGTATTTT.